A selection of T cell receptor beta chains follows, all from one sample in a study of PD-1 blockade in classical Hodgkin lymphoma. Libraries were prepared by immunoSEQ multiplex PCR; TCRdb keeps only in-frame clonotypes and omits some of them. This sample has about 93,000 clones, with about three quarters found just once. The source was peripheral blood mononuclear cells (PBMCs), collected before the fourth cycle of nivolumab. Receptor source: a human donor with classical Hodgkin lymphoma. The conserved cysteine and the conserved F or W are not part of the CDR3 here.

v_call: TRBV19; j_call: TRBJ1-5; cdr3_aa: ASSILASNQPQH
v_call: TRBV5-1; j_call: TRBJ2-2; cdr3_aa: ASSLVSTGLAGGNTGELF
v_call: TRBV28; j_call: TRBJ2-2; cdr3_aa: ASSENTGELF
v_call: TRBV9; j_call: TRBJ2-3; cdr3_aa: ASSPSRGRDTQY
v_call: TRBV18; j_call: TRBJ2-3; cdr3_aa: ASSIRDRDTDTQY
v_call: TRBV28; j_call: TRBJ1-1; cdr3_aa: ASRRDMNTEAF
v_call: TRBV9; j_call: TRBJ1-2; cdr3_aa: ASSVHEGKSGYT
v_call: TRBV11-1; j_call: TRBJ2-7; cdr3_aa: ASSLAGQGIYEQY
v_call: TRBV7-9; j_call: TRBJ1-4; cdr3_aa: ASSLRSDEKLF
v_call: TRBV7-9; j_call: TRBJ2-3; cdr3_aa: ASSPSRLASSDTQY
v_call: TRBV27; j_call: TRBJ2-7; cdr3_aa: ASRGVRSDYEQY
v_call: TRBV19; j_call: TRBJ2-1; cdr3_aa: ASSIVGLASNEQF
v_call: TRBV6-6; j_call: TRBJ1-2; cdr3_aa: AIADRGLGYT
v_call: TRBV18; j_call: TRBJ2-2; cdr3_aa: ASSPYPGQGNTGELF
v_call: TRBV9; j_call: TRBJ1-2; cdr3_aa: ASSEGQHGYT
v_call: TRBV7-8; j_call: TRBJ1-2; cdr3_aa: ASSSETGRDGYT
v_call: TRBV2; j_call: TRBJ2-7; cdr3_aa: ASRGEGKQY
v_call: TRBV11-3; j_call: TRBJ1-1; cdr3_aa: ASSLAWRTEAF
v_call: TRBV9; j_call: TRBJ1-2; cdr3_aa: ASSDSTGYGYT
v_call: TRBV6-6; j_call: TRBJ1-2; cdr3_aa: ASSGVGLGYGYT
v_call: TRBV10-3; j_call: TRBJ2-1; cdr3_aa: AISDRVWDNEQF
v_call: TRBV4-1; j_call: TRBJ2-2; cdr3_aa: ASSQERKGSQGARWTGELF
v_call: TRBV29-1; j_call: TRBJ1-2; cdr3_aa: SVYGYT
v_call: TRBV11-1; j_call: TRBJ1-2; cdr3_aa: ASSGTGPYGYT